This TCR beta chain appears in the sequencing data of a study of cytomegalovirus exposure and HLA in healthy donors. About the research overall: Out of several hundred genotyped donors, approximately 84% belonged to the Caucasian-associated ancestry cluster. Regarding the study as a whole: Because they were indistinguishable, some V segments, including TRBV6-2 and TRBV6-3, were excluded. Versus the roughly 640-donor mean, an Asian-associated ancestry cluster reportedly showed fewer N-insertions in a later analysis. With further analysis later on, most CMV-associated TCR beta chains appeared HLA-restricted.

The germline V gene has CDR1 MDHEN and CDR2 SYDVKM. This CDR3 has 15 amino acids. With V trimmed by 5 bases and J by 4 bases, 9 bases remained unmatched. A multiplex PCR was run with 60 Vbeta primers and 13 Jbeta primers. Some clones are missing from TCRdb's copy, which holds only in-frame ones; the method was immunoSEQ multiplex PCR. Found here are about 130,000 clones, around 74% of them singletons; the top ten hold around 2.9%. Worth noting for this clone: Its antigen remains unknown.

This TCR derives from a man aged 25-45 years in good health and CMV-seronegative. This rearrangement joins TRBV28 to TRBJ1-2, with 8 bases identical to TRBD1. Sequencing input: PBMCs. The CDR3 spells CASSPGTGSIYGYTF. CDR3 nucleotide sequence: TGTGCCAGCAGTCCGGGGACAGGCAGCATCTATGGCTACACCTTC.